The 18 T cell receptor beta chains listed next were all sequenced from one sample in a study of technical replicates of blood from several donors. Clones were read by immunoSEQ multiplex PCR, and TCRdb kept only the in-frame ones, dropping some. The repertoire holds fewer than 90,000 clones, around 94% seen once, with approximately 0.25% in the top ten. The sequencing input was T cells isolated from PBMCs. The source of these receptors is a human donor in good health.

The chain recombines TRBV14 with TRBJ2-7, with 12 bases aligning to TRBD1. CDR1 and CDR2 (germline): SGHDN, FVKESK. This CDR3 contains 14 residues. The V segment lost 6 bases and the J segment 6 bases; nucleotides outside the gene matches: 6. The CDR3 region has the DNA TGTGCCAGCAGTCTGGGGACAGGGGGCAGCGAGCAGTACTTC. Translation: CASSLGTGGSEQYF.

The chain recombines TRBV7-8 with TRBJ1-4; unclear D gene. V was trimmed by 4 bases and J by 2 bases, leaving 17 bases between them. Germline V gene lookup returns CDR1 SGHVS and CDR2 FQNEAQ. This CDR3 comprises 17 residues. The CDR3 sequence: CASSSTIPSLTNEKLFF. The CDR3 nucleotides are TGTGCCAGCAGCTCAACAATCCCCTCTTTGACTAATGAAAAACTGTTTTTT.

This sequence joins TRBV5-4 and TRBJ2-3, with 9 bases lining up with TRBD1. Germline values: CDR1 SGHNT, CDR2 YYREEE (reference sequence). V lost 5 bases, J lost 3 bases, and 7 bases stayed unmatched. The CDR3 has 15 amino acids. The CDR3 sequence: CASSPDRGYTDTQYF. For the CDR3, the DNA is TGTGCCAGCAGTCCAGACAGGGGGTATACAGATACGCAGTATTTT.

The V call is TRBV4-1, the J call TRBJ2-1, with TRBD2 matching over 11 bases. The CDR3 has 20 residues. Germline V lookup: CDR1 MGHRA, CDR2 YSYEKL. V lost 1 base to trimming and J lost 3 bases; unmatched junction nucleotides: 14. In nucleotides, the CDR3 is TGCGCCAGCAGCCAAGCCGTCCAGACTAGCGGGAAGAAGGGCTACAATGAGCAGTTCTTC. Translation gives CASSQAVQTSGKKGYNEQFF.

CDR3 sequence: CASSESLFNGYTF. The CDR3 DNA reads as TGTGCCAGCAGTGAATCTCTCTTTAATGGCTACACCTTC. The rearrangement links TRBV2 to TRBJ1-2, with no clear D. Per germline, CDR1 SNHLY and CDR2 FYNNEI. V was clipped by 2 bases and J by 6 bases, with 10 bases between them. The CDR3 length is 13 residues. Full variable domain (outside the CDR3, taken from reference TRBV2 and TRBJ1-2): EPEVTQTPSHQVTQMGQEVILRCVPISNHLYFYWYRQILGQKVEFLVSFYNNEISEKSEIFDDQFSVERPDGSNFTLKIRSTKLEDSAMYFCASSESLFNGYTFGSGTRLTVV.

This sequence joins TRBV25-1 and TRBJ2-7; weak D call: TRBD2 (5 bases). The CDR3 sequence is 14 residues long. V gave up 4 bases and J gave up 2 bases, with 12 bases separating them. Germline lookup yields CDR1 MGHDK and CDR2 SYGVNS. CDR3 sequence: CASSGTPSPYEQYF. CDR3 DNA: TGTGCCAGCAGTGGTACACCTAGCCCCTACGAGCAGTACTTC.

V is TRBV5-4 and J is TRBJ2-3, with TRBD2 matching over 10 bases. J lost 6 bases, V lost 2 bases, and 9 bases had no gene match. Per the germline V gene, CDR1 is SGHNT and CDR2 is YYREEE (reference sequence). The CDR3 has 16 amino acids. The CDR3 spells CASSFGLAGVRDTQYF. CDR3 sequence (DNA): TGTGCCAGCAGCTTCGGGCTAGCGGGAGTTCGGGATACGCAGTATTTT.

The rearrangement joins TRBV19 to TRBJ2-5; D is perhaps TRBD2 (7 bases). The V end was cut by 0 bases, the J end by 2 bases, with 13 bases between. Looked up from germline, CDR1 is LNHDA and CDR2 is SQIVND (reference sequence). The CDR3 covers 16 residues. The CDR3 nucleotides are TGTGCCAGTAGTATAGAGGCGGGGGCTCCACAAGAGACCCAGTACTTC. Translated, it gives CASSIEAGAPQETQYF.

The J gene is TRBJ2-7, the V gene TRBV6-1, with D maybe TRBD1 (6 bases). This CDR3 has 15 residues. V shed 4 bases and J shed 7 bases, with 20 bases lying between them. The germline V gene has CDR1 MNHNS and CDR2 SASEGT. Here the CDR3 DNA reads TGTGCCAGCAGTGGATCCGTCAACAGGGCTCGGGAGCAGTACTTC. This sequence encodes CASSGSVNRAREQYF.

The gene calls are TRBV4-1 and TRBJ2-5, with TRBD2 identical over 10 bases. Germline V CDR1 and CDR2: MGHRA, YSYEKL. The CDR3 totals 15 residues. The ends lost 3 bases at V and 5 bases at J; junction bases unmatched: 6. CDR3 DNA: TGCGCCAGCAGCCACGGACCGGGACTAGCGGAGACCCAGTACTTC. Its translation: CASSHGPGLAETQYF.

The chain is built from TRBV28 and TRBJ2-7, with a tentative D call TRBD2 (5 bases). V dropped 6 bases and J dropped 5 bases, with 11 bases sitting between them. The CDR3 extends over 12 amino acids. CDR1 is MDHEN and CDR2 is SYDVKM in the germline V gene. In DNA form, the CDR3 reads TGTGCCAGCAGCCTAGCCCCCCACGAGCAGTACTTC. Amino acid sequence: CASSLAPHEQYF.

This clone was counted only a few times. The chain couples TRBV4-1 to TRBJ2-2; possible D gene TRBD2, 6 bases. Germline V gene sequence: CDR1 MGHRA, CDR2 YSYEKL. The V end lost 5 bases, the J end lost 1 base, and 32 bases lay between the germline ends. CDR3 length: 22 amino acids. In DNA form, the CDR3 reads TGCGCCAGCAGCTACCCCAAATTGGAGGGCAGACCAGAACATCGGAACACCGGGGAGCTGTTTTTT. This sequence encodes CASSYPKLEGRPEHRNTGELFF.

The chain recombines TRBV27 with TRBJ1-2; 8 bases match TRBD1. The CDR3 has 17 amino acids. Per germline, CDR1 MNHEY and CDR2 SMNVEV (reference sequence). With 4 bases clipped from V and 1 base from J, the junction kept 11 bases outside the gene matches. The CDR3 loop is CASSSLGQGVSNYGYTF. Written as DNA, the CDR3 is TGTGCCAGCAGTTCCCTCGGACAGGGAGTTAGTAACTATGGCTACACCTTC.

This chain links TRBV5-4 with TRBJ2-5; D might be TRBD1 (6 bases). The germline gives CDR1 SGHNT, CDR2 YYREEE (reference sequence). The CDR3 loop spans 17 amino acids. V was cut by 0 bases and J by 1 base, with 16 bases left in between. CDR3 bases: TGTGCCAGCAGCTTGGCCCGCTCAGGGGAATTCCAAGAGACCCAGTACTTC. Protein: CASSLARSGEFQETQYF. Complete variable domain (other parts from reference TRBV5-4 and TRBJ2-5): ETGVTQSPTHLIKTRGQQVTLRCSSQSGHNTVSWYQQALGQGPQFIFQYYREEENGRGNFPPRFSGLQFPNYSSELNVNALELDDSALYLCASSLARSGEFQETQYFGPGTRLLVL.

V and J are TRBV19 and TRBJ2-7; D call uncertain. The germline V gene encodes CDR1 LNHDA and CDR2 SQIVND (reference sequence). With 5 bases removed from V and 0 bases from J, the gap between germline ends came to 11 bases. This CDR3 is built from 14 residues. CDR3 amino acids: CASSARVTSYEQYF. The CDR3 DNA sequence: TGTGCCAGTAGTGCCCGCGTAACCTCCTACGAGCAGTACTTC.

J is TRBJ2-3 and V is TRBV13, with D maybe TRBD2 (6 bases). This CDR3 has 13 amino acids. Trimming left V 4 bases short and J 9 bases short, with 14 bases between. The germline V gene has CDR1 PRHDT and CDR2 FYEKMQ (reference sequence). The chain's CDR3 is CASSSPAGGTQYF. CDR3 in DNA: TGTGCCAGCAGCTCCCCAGCGGGTGGAACGCAGTATTTT.

The V gene is TRBV5-4, the J gene TRBJ2-5; 11 nucleotides agree with TRBD2. Germline values: CDR1 SGHNT, CDR2 YYREEE (reference sequence). V was pared by 2 bases and J by 5 bases, with 8 bases of the junction left unmatched. This CDR3 spans 16 amino acids. CDR3 loop: CASSLLGLAGEETQYF. CDR3 coding DNA: TGTGCCAGCAGCTTATTAGGACTAGCGGGCGAGGAGACCCAGTACTTC.

The rearrangement joins TRBV30 to TRBJ1-5, with D perhaps TRBD1 (6 bases). Trimming stripped 2 bases from V and 2 bases from J, with 19 bases between. The germline gives CDR1 GTSNPN, CDR2 SVGIG (reference sequence). The CDR3 spans 17 residues. For the CDR3, the DNA is TGTGCCTGGAGTTACACCAAAGCCGACAGGCGCAATCAGCCCCAGCATTTT. As protein: CAWSYTKADRRNQPQHF.